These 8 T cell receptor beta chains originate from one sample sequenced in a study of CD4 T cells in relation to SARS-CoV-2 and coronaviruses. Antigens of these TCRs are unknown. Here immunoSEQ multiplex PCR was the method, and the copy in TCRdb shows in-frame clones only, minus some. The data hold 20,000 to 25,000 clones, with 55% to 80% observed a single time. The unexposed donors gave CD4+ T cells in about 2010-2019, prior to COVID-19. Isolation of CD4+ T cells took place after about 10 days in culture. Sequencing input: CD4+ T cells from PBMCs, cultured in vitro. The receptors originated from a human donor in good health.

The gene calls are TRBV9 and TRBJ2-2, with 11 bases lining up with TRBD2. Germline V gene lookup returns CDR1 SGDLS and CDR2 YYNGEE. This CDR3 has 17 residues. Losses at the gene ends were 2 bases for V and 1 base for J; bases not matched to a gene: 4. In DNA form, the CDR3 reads TGTGCCAGCAGCGTTACTAGCGGGGGTCTGAACACCGGGGAGCTGTTTTTT. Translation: CASSVTSGGLNTGELFF. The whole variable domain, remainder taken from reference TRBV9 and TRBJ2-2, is DSGVTQTPKHLITATGQRVTLRCSPRSGDLSVYWYQQSLDQGLQFLIQYYNGEERAKGNILERFSAQQFPDLHSELNLSSLELGDSALYFCASSVTSGGLNTGELFFGEGSRLTVL.

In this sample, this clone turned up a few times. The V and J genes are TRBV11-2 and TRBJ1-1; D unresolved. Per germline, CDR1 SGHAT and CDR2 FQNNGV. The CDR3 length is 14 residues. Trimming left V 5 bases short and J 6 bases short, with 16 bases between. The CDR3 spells CASSPPGSRAEAFF. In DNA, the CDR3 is TGTGCCAGCAGCCCCCCCGGCAGCCGGGCTGAAGCTTTCTTT. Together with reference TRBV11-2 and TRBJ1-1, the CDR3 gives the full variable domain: EAGVAQSPRYKIIEKRQSVAFWCNPISGHATLYWYQQILGQGPKLLIQFQNNGVVDDSQLPKDRFSAERLKGVDSTLKIQPAKLEDSAVYLCASSPPGSRAEAFFGQGTRLTVV.

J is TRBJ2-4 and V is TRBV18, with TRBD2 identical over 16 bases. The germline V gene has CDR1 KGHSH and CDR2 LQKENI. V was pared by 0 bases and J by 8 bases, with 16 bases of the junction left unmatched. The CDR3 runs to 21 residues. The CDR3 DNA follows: TGTGCCAGCTCACCACCGACGGGACTAGCGGGGGGGCGCGCGGGTACGGACATTCAGTACTTC. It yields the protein CASSPPTGLAGGRAGTDIQYF.

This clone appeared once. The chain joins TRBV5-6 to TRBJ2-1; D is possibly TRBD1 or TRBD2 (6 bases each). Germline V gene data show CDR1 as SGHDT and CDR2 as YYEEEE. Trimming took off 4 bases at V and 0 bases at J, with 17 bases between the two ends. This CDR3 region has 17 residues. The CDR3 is CASSPERGASSYNEQFF. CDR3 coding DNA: TGTGCCAGCAGCCCGGAAAGGGGGGCAAGCTCCTACAATGAGCAGTTCTTC.

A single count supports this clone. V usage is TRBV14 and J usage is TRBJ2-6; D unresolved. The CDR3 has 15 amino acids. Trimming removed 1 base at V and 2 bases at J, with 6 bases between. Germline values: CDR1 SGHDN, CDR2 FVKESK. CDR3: CASSQGVPGANVLTF. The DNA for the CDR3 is TGTGCCAGCAGCCAAGGGGTTCCTGGGGCCAACGTCCTGACTTTC.

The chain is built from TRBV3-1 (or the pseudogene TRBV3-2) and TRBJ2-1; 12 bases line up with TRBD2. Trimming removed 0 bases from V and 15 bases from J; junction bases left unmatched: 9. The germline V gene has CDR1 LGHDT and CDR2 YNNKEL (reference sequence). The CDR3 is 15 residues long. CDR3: CASSQDVTSGRRRFF. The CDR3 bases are TGTGCCAGCAGCCAAGATGTAACTAGCGGGAGGCGACGGTTCTTC.

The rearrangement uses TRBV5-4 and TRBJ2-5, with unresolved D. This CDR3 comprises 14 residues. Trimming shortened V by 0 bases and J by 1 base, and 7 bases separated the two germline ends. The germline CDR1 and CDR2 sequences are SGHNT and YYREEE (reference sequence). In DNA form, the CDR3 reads TGTGCCAGCAGCTTGGCCGTAGGCCAAGAGACCCAGTACTTC. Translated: CASSLAVGQETQYF. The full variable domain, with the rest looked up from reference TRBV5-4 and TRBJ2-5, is ETGVTQSPTHLIKTRGQQVTLRCSSQSGHNTVSWYQQALGQGPQFIFQYYREEENGRGNFPPRFSGLQFPNYSSELNVNALELDDSALYLCASSLAVGQETQYFGPGTRLLVL.

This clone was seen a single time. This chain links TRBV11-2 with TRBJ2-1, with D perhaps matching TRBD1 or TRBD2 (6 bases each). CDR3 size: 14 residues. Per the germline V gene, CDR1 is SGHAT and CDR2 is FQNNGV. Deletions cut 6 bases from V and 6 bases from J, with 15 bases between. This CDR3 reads CASREGGNANEQFF. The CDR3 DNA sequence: TGTGCCAGCAGGGAGGGGGGCAATGCCAATGAGCAGTTCTTC. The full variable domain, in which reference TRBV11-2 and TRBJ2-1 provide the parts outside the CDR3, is EAGVAQSPRYKIIEKRQSVAFWCNPISGHATLYWYQQILGQGPKLLIQFQNNGVVDDSQLPKDRFSAERLKGVDSTLKIQPAKLEDSAVYLCASREGGNANEQFFGPGTRLTVL.